Presented here are 8 T cell receptor beta chains from one specimen sequenced in a study of identifying expanded T cells in peripheral blood. Data came from immunoSEQ multiplex PCR; TCRdb stores just in-frame clones and leaves some out. The sample includes tens of thousands of clones, approximately 85% of them seen just once. Sequenced sample: blood. These receptors were taken from a person aged 18 to 70 in good health.

The V gene is TRBV18, the J gene TRBJ2-1, with 7 positions matching TRBD2. CDR1 KGHSH and CDR2 LQKENI come from the germline V gene. J lost 6 bases, V lost 5 bases, and 7 bases had no gene match. CDR3 length equals 14 residues. CDR3 region: CASSTGGVGNEQFF. The CDR3 DNA follows: TGTGCCAGCTCAACGGGGGGAGTAGGCAATGAGCAGTTCTTC.

The chain uses TRBV7-9 and TRBJ1-2, with no clear D. Germline-derived CDR1 and CDR2 are SEHNR and FQNEAQ (reference sequence). Trimming took 5 bases from V and 7 from J, leaving 8 bases between them. This CDR3 comprises 11 residues. CDR3 sequence: CASSPWGGYTF. The CDR3 bases are TGTGCCAGCAGCCCATGGGGTGGCTACACCTTC.

This chain connects TRBV6-1 to TRBJ1-2; D call uncertain. The CDR3 runs 14 residues. CDR1 and CDR2 (germline): MNHNS, SASEGT. The V and J ends lost 4 bases and 7 bases respectively, with 16 bases between them. CDR3 region: CASSGDGSPSGYTF. Written as DNA, the CDR3 is TGTGCCAGCAGTGGAGACGGAAGTCCGTCTGGCTACACCTTC.

CDR3 protein: CASSLFGTSGTEAFF. The CDR3 DNA reads TGTGCCAGCAGTTTATTTGGGACTTCCGGCACTGAAGCTTTCTTT. The rearrangement uses TRBV27 and TRBJ1-1; possible D gene TRBD1, 5 bases. Germline CDR1 reads MNHEY; CDR2 reads SMNVEV (reference sequence). There are 15 residues in the CDR3. V dropped 1 base and J dropped 4 bases, with 13 bases sitting between them.

The chain has TRBV28 and TRBJ2-7; TRBD1 agrees at 9 bases. The CDR3 spans 15 residues. Trimming took 1 base from V and 4 from J; bases not matched to a gene: 5. Germline V gene data show CDR1 as MDHEN and CDR2 as SYDVKM. The CDR3 DNA sequence: TGTGCCAGCAGTTTATCTGGGACAGGGTCATACGAGCAGTACTTC. Its translation is CASSLSGTGSYEQYF.

In regard to this clone: This CDR3 is also generated by other DNA sequences in the sample. This chain connects TRBV7-9 to TRBJ1-4; D uncertain. This CDR3 spans 15 amino acids. Germline V CDR1 and CDR2: SEHNR, FQNEAQ (reference sequence). The V end was cut by 3 bases, the J end by 0 bases, with 8 bases between. CDR3 amino acids: CASSLVGSTNEKLFF. The CDR3 DNA reads as TGTGCCAGCAGCTTGGTTGGGTCAACTAATGAAAAACTGTTTTTT. The entire variable domain, with the rest obtained from reference TRBV7-9 and TRBJ1-4, is as follows: DTGVSQNPRHKITKRGQNVTFRCDPISEHNRLYWYRQTLGQGPEFLTYFQNEAQLEKSRLLSDRFSAERPKGSFSTLEIQRTEQGDSAMYLCASSLVGSTNEKLFFGSGTQLSVL.

Only one count was recorded for this clone. This rearrangement joins TRBV11-2 to TRBJ2-3; D is unclear. CDR3 length: 16 residues. Per the germline V gene, CDR1 is SGHAT and CDR2 is FQNNGV. Trimming pared 0 bases from V and 0 bases from J, leaving 10 bases between. CDR3 loop: CASSLDPHTSTDTQYF. The CDR3 DNA sequence: TGTGCCAGCAGCTTAGATCCCCATACTAGCACAGATACGCAGTATTTT.

The chain recombines TRBV30 with TRBJ1-6; maybe TRBD1 (5 bases). The germline CDR1 and CDR2 sequences are GTSNPN and SVGIG (reference sequence). Trimming took off 5 bases at V and 5 bases at J, with 13 bases between the two ends. The CDR3 runs to 14 residues. The CDR3 nucleotides are TGTGCCTGGGAGATGGGGGGAAATAATTCACCCCTCCACTTT. Amino acid sequence: CAWEMGGNNSPLHF.